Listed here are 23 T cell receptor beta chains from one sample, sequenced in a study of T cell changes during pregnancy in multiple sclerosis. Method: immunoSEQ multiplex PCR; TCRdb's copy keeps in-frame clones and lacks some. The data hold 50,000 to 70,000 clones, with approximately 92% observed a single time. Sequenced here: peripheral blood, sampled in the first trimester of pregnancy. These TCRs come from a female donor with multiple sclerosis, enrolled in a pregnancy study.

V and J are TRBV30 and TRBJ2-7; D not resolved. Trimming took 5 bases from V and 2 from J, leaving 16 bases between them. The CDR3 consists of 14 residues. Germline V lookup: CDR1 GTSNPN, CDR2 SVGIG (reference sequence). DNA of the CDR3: TGTGCCTGGGAGCGTGACGGATCAACCTACGAGCAGTACTTC. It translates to CAWERDGSTYEQYF.

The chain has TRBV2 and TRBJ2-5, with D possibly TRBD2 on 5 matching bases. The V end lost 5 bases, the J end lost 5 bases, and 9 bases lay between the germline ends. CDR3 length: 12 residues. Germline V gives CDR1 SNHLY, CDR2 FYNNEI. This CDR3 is CASSPSRETQYF. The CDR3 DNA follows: TGTGCCAGCAGTCCTAGCCGGGAGACCCAGTACTTC.

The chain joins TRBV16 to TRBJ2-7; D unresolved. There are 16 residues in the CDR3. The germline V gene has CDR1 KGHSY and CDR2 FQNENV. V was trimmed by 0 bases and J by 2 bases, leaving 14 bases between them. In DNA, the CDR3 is TGTGCCAGCAGCCAATCGATATTTGGAGCAACCTACGAGCAGTACTTC. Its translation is CASSQSIFGATYEQYF.

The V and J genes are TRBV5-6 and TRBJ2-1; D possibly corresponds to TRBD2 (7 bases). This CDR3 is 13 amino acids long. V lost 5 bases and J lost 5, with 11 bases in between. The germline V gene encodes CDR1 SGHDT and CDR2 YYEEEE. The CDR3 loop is CASRLGGDNEQFF. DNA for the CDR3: TGTGCCAGCAGATTAGGGGGGGACAATGAGCAGTTCTTC. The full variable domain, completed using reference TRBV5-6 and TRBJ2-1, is DAGVTQSPTHLIKTRGQQVTLRCSPKSGHDTVSWYQQALGQGPQFIFQYYEEEERQRGNFPDRFSGHQFPNYSSELNVNALLLGDSALYLCASRLGGDNEQFFGPGTRLTVL.

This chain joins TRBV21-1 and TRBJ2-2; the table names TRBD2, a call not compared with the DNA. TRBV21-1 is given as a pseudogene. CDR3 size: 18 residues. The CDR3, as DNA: TGTGCCAGCAGCCATAAGACTAGCGGGGCTGCGAACACCGGGGAGCTGTTTTTT. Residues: CASSHKTSGAANTGELFF.

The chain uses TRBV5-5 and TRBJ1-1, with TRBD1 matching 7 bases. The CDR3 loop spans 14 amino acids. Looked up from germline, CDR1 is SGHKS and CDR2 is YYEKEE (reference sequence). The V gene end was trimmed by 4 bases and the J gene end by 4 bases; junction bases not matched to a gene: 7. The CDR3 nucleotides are TGTGCCAGCAGCCCCCAACAGGGGAGCACTGAAGCTTTCTTT. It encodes CASSPQQGSTEAFF.

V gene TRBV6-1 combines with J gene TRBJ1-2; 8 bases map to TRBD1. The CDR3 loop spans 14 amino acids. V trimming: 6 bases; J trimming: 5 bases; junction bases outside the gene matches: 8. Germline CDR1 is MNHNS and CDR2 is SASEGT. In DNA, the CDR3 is TGTGCCAGCAGAGCTTTGGACAGGGAATATGGCTACACCTTC. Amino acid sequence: CASRALDREYGYTF.

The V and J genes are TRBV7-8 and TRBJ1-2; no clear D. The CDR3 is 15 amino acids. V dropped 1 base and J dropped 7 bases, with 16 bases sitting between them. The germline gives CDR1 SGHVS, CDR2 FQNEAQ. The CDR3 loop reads CASSLVSSAAGGYTF. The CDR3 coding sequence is TGTGCCAGCAGCTTAGTGAGCAGTGCTGCGGGTGGCTACACCTTC.

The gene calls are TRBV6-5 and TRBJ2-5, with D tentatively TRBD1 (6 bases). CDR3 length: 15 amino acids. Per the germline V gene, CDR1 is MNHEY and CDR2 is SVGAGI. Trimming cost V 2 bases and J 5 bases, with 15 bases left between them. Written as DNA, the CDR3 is TGTGCCAGCAGTTACACGGCAGGGGATGCGGAGACCCAGTACTTC. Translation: CASSYTAGDAETQYF.

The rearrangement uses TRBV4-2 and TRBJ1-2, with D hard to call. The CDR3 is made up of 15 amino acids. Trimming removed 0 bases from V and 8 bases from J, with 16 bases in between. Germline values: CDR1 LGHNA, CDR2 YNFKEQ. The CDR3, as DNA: TGTGCCAGCAGCCAAGAAATCGGGTCCTCCCGGGGCTACACCTTC. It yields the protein CASSQEIGSSRGYTF.

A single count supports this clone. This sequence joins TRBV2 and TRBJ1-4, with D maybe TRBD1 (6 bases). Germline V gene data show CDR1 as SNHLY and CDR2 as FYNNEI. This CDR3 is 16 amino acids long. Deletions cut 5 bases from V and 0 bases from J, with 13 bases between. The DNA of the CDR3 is TGTGCCAGCAGTCCCGGGACACTGCCAACTAATGAAAAACTGTTTTTT. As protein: CASSPGTLPTNEKLFF.

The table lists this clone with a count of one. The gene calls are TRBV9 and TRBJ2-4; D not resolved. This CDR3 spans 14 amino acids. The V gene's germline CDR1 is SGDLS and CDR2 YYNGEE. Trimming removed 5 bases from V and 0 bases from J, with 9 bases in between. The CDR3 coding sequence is TGTGCCAGCAGGAGGTCGGTAGCCAAAAACATTCAGTACTTC. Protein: CASRRSVAKNIQYF.

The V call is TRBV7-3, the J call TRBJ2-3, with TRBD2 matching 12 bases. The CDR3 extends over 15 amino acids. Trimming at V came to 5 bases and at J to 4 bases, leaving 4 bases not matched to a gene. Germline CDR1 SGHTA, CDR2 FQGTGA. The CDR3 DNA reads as TGTGCCAGCAGCCCTAGCGGGGGGGCCCCAGATACGCAGTATTTT. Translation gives CASSPSGGAPDTQYF.

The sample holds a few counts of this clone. CDR3 bases: TGTGCCAGCAGCTTGGCAGGGTACAATTCACCCCTCCACTTT. It specifies CASSLAGYNSPLHF. V usage is TRBV5-6 and J usage is TRBJ1-6, with D possibly TRBD1 on 5 matching bases. The CDR3 runs to 14 residues. Trimming stripped 0 bases from V and 7 bases from J, with 8 bases between. Germline V CDR1 and CDR2: SGHDT, YYEEEE.

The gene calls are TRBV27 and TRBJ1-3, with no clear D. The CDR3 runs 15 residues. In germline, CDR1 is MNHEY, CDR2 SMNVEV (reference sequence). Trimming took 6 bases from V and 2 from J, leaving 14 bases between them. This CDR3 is CASRPSGSAGNTIYF. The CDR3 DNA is TGTGCCAGCAGACCGTCGGGGTCGGCTGGAAACACCATATATTTT.

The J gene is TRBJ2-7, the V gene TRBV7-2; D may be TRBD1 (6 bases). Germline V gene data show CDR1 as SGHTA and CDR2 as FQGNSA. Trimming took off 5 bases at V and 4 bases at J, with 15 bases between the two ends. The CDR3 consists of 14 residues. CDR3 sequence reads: CASSLEVGAYEQYF. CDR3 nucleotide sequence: TGTGCCAGCAGCCTAGAGGTGGGGGCGTACGAGCAGTACTTC.

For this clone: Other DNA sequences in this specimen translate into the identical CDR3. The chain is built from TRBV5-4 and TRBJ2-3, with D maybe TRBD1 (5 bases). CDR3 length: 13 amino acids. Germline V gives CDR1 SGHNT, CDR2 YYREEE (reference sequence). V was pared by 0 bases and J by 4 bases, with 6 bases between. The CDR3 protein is CASSLGGADTQYF. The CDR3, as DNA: TGTGCCAGCAGCTTGGGGGGCGCAGATACGCAGTATTTT.

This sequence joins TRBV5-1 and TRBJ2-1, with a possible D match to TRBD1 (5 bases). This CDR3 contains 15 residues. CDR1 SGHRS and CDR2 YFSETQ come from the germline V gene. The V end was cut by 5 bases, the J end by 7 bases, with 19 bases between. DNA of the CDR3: TGCGCCAGCAGAACCACGCCTCGGGCAGGGAATGAGCAGTTCTTC. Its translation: CASRTTPRAGNEQFF.

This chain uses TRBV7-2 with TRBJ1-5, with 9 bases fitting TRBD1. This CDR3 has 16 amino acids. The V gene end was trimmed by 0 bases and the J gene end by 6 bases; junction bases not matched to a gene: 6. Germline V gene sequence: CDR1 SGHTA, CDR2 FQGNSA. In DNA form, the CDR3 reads TGTGCCAGCAGCTTAGCGGGGGGACAGGGCGGTCAGCCCCAGCATTTT. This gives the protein CASSLAGGQGGQPQHF.

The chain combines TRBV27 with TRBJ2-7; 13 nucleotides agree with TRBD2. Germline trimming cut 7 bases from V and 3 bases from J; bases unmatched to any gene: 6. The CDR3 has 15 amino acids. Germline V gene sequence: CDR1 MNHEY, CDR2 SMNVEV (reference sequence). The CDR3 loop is CASKAGLAGVYEQYF. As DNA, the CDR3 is TGTGCCAGCAAAGCAGGACTAGCGGGGGTCTACGAGCAGTACTTC.

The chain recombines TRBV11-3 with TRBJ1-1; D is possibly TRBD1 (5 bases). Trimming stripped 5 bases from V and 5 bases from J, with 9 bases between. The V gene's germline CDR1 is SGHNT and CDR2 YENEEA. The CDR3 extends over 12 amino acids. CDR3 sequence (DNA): TGTGCCAGCAGCGATAGGACAACTGAAGCTTTCTTT. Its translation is CASSDRTTEAFF.

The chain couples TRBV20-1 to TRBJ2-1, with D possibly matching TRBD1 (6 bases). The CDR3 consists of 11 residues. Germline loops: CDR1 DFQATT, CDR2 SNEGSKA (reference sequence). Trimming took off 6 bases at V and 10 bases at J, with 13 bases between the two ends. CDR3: CSAHADSEQFF. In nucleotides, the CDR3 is TGCAGTGCCCACGCGGACAGCGAGCAGTTCTTC.

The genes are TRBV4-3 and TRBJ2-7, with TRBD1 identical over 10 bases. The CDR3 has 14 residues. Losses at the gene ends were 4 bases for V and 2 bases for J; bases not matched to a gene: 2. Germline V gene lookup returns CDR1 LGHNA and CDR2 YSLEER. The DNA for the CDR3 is TGCGCCAGCAGCCCCGGACAGGGGGCCTACGAGCAGTACTTC. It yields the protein CASSPGQGAYEQYF.